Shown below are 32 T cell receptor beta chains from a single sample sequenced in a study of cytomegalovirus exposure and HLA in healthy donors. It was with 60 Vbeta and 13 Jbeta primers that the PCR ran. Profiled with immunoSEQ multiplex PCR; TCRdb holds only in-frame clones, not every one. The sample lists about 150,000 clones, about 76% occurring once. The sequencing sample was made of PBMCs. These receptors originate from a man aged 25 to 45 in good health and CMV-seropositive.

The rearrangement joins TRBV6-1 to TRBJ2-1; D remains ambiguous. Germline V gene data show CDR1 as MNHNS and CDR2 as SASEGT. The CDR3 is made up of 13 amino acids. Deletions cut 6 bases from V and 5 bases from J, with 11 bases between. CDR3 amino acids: CASSSRTDNEQFF. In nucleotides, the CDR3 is TGTGCCAGCAGCTCGAGAACTGACAATGAGCAGTTCTTC.

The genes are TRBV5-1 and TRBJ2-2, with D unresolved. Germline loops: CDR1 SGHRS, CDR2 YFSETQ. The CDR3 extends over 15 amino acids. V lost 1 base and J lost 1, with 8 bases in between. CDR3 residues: CASSLKSQNTGELFF. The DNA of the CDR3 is TGCGCCAGCAGCTTGAAAAGCCAGAACACCGGGGAGCTGTTTTTT.

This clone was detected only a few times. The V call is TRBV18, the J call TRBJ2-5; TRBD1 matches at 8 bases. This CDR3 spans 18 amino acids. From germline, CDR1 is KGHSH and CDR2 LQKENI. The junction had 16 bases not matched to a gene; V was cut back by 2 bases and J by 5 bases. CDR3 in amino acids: CASSPVPTTGQAIETQYF. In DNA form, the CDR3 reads TGTGCCAGCTCACCAGTCCCCACTACGGGACAGGCGATCGAGACCCAGTACTTC.

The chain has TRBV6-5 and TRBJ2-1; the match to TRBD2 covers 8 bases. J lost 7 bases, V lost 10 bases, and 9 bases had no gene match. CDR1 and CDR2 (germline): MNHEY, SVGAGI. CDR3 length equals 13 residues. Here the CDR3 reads CATTGTRTNEQFF. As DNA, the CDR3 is TGTGCCACAACCGGGACTAGGACAAATGAGCAGTTCTTC.

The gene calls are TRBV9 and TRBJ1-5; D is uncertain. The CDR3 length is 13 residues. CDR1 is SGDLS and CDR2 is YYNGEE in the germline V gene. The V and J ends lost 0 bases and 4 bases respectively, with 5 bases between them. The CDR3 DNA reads TGTGCCAGCAGCGTAGATCTAAATCAGCCCCAGCATTTT. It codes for CASSVDLNQPQHF.

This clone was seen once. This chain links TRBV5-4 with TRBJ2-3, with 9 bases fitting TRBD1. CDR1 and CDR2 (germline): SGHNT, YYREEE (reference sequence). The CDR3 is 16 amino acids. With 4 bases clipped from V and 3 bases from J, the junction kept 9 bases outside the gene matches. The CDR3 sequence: CASSLYGTGSTDTQYF. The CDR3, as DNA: TGTGCCAGCAGCCTCTACGGGACAGGGTCTACAGATACGCAGTATTTT.

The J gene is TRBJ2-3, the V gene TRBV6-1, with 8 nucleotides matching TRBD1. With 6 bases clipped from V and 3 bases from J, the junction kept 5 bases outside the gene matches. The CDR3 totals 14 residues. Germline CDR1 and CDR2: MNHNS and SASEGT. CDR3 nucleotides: TGTGCCAGCAGAGACAGGGGTCGTACAGATACGCAGTATTTT. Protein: CASRDRGRTDTQYF.

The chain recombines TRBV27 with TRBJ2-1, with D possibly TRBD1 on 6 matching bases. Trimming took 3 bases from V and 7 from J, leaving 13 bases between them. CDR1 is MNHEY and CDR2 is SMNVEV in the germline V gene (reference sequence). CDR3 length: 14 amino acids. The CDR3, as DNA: TGTGCCAGCAGTTTGAGGGGGACCGAAAATGAGCAGTTCTTC. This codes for CASSLRGTENEQFF.

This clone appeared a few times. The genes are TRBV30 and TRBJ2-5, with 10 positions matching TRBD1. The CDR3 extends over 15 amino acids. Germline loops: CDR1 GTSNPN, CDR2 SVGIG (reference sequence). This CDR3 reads CAYTRGTGDGETQYF. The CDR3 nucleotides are TGTGCATACACCCGGGGGACAGGGGATGGTGAGACCCAGTACTTC.

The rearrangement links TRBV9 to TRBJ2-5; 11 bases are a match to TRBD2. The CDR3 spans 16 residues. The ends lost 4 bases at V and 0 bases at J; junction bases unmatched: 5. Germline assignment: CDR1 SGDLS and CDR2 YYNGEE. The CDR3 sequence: CASSPGTSGNQETQYF. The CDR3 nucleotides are TGTGCCAGCAGCCCAGGGACTAGCGGAAACCAAGAGACCCAGTACTTC. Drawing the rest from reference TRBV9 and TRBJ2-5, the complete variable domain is DSGVTQTPKHLITATGQRVTLRCSPRSGDLSVYWYQQSLDQGLQFLIQYYNGEERAKGNILERFSAQQFPDLHSELNLSSLELGDSALYFCASSPGTSGNQETQYFGPGTRLLVL.

The CDR3 region is CASSDDRGVGELFF. CDR3 DNA sequence: TGTGCCAGCAGCGATGACAGGGGAGTCGGGGAGCTGTTTTTT. The V call is TRBV9, the J call TRBJ2-2; 8 bases fit TRBD1. CDR1 and CDR2 (germline): SGDLS, YYNGEE. J was trimmed by 7 bases and V by 3 bases; bases with no gene match: 5. This CDR3 region has 14 residues.

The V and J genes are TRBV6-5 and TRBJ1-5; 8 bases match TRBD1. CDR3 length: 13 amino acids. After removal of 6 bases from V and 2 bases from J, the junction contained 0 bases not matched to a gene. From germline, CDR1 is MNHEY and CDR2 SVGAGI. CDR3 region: CASRDRGNQPQHF. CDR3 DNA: TGTGCCAGCAGGGACAGGGGCAATCAGCCCCAGCATTTT.

The CDR3 sequence: CASSLAHGGGAVETQYF. The CDR3, as DNA: TGTGCCAGCAGCTTAGCCCATGGCGGGGGGGCGGTAGAGACCCAGTACTTC. The V call is TRBV7-2, the J call TRBJ2-5; 9 bases map to TRBD2. V lost 0 bases and J lost 4; bases outside the gene matches: 9. Germline V gene data show CDR1 as SGHTA and CDR2 as FQGNSA. This CDR3 contains 17 residues. Variable domain in full (rest from reference TRBV7-2 and TRBJ2-5): GAGVSQSPSNKVTEKGKDVELRCDPISGHTALYWYRQSLGQGLEFLIYFQGNSAPDKSGLPSDRFSAERTGGSVSTLTIQRTQQEDSAVYLCASSLAHGGGAVETQYFGPGTRLLVL.

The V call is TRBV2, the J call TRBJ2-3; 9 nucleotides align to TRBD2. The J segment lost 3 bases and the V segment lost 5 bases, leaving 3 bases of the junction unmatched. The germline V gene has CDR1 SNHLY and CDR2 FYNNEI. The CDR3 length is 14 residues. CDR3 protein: CASSLTSGTDTQYF. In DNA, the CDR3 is TGTGCCAGCAGTCTGACTAGCGGAACAGATACGCAGTATTTT.

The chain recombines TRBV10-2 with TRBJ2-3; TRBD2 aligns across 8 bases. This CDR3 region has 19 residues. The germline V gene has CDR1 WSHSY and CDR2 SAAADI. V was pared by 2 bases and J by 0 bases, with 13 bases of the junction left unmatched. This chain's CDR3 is CASSEGQRGRGGSTDTQYF. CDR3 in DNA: TGCGCCAGCAGTGAGGGGCAGCGGGGGAGAGGCGGAAGCACAGATACGCAGTATTTT.

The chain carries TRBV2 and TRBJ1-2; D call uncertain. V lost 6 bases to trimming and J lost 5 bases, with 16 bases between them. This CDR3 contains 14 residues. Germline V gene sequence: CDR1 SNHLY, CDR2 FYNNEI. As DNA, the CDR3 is TGTGCCAGCAGAGGAGGTACCCCGGGGTATGGCTACACCTTC. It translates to CASRGGTPGYGYTF.

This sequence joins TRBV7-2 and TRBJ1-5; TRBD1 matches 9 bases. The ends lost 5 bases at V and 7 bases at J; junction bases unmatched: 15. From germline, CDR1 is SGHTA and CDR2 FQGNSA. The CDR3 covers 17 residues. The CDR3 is CASSADQTGTGRQPQHF. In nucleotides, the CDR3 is TGTGCCAGCAGCGCCGATCAGACCGGGACAGGGAGACAGCCCCAGCATTTT.

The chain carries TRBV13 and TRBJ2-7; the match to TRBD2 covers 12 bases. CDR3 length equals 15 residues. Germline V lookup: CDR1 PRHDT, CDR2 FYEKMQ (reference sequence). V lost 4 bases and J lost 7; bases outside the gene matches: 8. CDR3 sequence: CASSSSSGGAEEQYF. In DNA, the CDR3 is TGTGCCAGCAGCTCCTCTAGCGGGGGGGCGGAAGAGCAGTACTTC.

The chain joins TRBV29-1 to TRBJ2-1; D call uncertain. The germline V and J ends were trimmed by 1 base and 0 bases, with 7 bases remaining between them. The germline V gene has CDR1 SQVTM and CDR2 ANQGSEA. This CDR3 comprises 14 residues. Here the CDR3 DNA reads TGCAGCGTTGAAGCACCGAGCTCCTACAATGAGCAGTTCTTC. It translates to CSVEAPSSYNEQFF.

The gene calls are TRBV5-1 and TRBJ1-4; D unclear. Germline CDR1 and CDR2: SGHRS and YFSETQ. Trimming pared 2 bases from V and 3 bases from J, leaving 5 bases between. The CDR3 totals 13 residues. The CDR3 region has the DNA TGCGCCAGCAGCTTCGGAGCTAATGAAAAACTGTTTTTT. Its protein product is CASSFGANEKLFF.

CDR3: CATSPTSGRMSV. The CDR3 DNA reads as TGTGCCACCTCGCCCACTAGCGGGAGGATGTCTGTC. This chain links TRBV28 with TRBJ2-7; 12 nucleotides line up with TRBD2. Looked up from germline, CDR1 is MDHEN and CDR2 is SYDVKM. This CDR3 is built from 12 residues.

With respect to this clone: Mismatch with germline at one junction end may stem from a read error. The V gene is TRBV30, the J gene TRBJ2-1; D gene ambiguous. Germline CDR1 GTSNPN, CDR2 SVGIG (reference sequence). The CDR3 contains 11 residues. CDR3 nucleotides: TGTGCCTGGAGTGTATCGCTAACTCTCCTCTTC. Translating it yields CAWSVSLTLLF.

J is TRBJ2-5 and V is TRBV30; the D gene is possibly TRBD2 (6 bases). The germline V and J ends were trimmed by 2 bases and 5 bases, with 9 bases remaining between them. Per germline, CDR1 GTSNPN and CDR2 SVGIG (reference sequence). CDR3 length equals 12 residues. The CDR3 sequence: CAWSTGVETQYF. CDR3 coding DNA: TGTGCCTGGAGTACGGGGGTTGAGACCCAGTACTTC.

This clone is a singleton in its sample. CDR3: CASSPGLSSSYNEQFF. In nucleotides, the CDR3 is TGTGCCAGTAGCCCGGGACTCTCGAGCTCCTACAATGAGCAGTTCTTC. J is TRBJ2-1 and V is TRBV19; D is possibly TRBD2 (6 bases). This CDR3 contains 16 residues. The germline V and J ends were trimmed by 6 bases and 0 bases, with 15 bases remaining between them. CDR1 and CDR2 from the germline V gene are LNHDA and SQIVND (reference sequence).

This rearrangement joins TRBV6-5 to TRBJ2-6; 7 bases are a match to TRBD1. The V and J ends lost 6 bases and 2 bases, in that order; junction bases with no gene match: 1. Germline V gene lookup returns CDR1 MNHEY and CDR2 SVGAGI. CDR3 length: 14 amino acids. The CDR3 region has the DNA TGTGCCAGCAGCGACAGGGCTGGGGCCAACGTCCTGACTTTC. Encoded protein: CASSDRAGANVLTF.

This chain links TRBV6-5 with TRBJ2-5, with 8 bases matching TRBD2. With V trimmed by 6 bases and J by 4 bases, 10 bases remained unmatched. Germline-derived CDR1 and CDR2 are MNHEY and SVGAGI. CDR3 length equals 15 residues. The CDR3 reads CASSVPGGPGETQYF. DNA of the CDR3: TGTGCCAGCAGCGTACCGGGAGGGCCCGGAGAGACCCAGTACTTC.

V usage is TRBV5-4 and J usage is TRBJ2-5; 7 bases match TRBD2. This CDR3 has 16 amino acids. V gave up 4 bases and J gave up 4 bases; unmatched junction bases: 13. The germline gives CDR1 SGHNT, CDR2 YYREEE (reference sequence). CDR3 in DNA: TGTGCCAGCAGCCCCGGCGGGGGAGGACTTTTAGAGACCCAGTACTTC. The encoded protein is CASSPGGGGLLETQYF.

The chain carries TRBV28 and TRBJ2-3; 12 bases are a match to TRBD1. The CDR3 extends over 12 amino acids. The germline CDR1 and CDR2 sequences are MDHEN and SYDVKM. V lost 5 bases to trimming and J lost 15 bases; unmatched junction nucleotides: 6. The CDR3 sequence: CASSPRDRGQYF. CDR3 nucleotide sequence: TGTGCCAGCAGTCCGCGGGACAGGGGGCAATATTTT.

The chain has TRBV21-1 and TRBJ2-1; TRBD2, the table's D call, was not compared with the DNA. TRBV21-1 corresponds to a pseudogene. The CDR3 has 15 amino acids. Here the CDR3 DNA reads TGTGCCAGCAGCAAGCCCCACGGGGGGCCCCCTGAGCAGTTCTTC. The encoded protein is CASSKPHGGPPEQFF.

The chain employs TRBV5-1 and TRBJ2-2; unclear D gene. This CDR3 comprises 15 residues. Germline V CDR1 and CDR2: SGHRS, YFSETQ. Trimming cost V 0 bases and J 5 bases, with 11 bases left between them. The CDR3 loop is CASSLEAGGTGELFF. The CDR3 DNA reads TGCGCCAGCAGCTTGGAAGCAGGTGGGACCGGGGAGCTGTTTTTT.

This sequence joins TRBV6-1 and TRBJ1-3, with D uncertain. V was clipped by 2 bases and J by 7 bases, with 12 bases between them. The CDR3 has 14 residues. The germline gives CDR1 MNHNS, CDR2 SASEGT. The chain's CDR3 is CASSEYGERNTIYF. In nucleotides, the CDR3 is TGTGCCAGCAGTGAATACGGGGAGAGGAACACCATATATTTT.

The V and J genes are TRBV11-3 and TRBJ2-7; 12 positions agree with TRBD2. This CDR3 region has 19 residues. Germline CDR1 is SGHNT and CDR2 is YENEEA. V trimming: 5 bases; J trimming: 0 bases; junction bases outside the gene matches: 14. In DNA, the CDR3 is TGTGCCAGCAGCCACCCTCTGACACTAGCGGGAGGTCCCTCCTACGAGCAGTACTTC. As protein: CASSHPLTLAGGPSYEQYF.